This T cell receptor beta chain was sequenced for a study of blood T cell repertoires in COVID-19. The wider study: Acute and convalescent COVID-19 samples came from the United States, Italy and Spain. PBMCs, B-cell-depleted T cells, or T cells provided the cDNA or gDNA that made up the material.

Some clones are missing from TCRdb's copy, which holds only in-frame ones; the method was immunoSEQ multiplex PCR. The sample lists just under 350,000 clones, around 87% seen once, with around 6% in the top ten. The CDR3 covers 15 residues. Trimming cost V 4 bases and J 13 bases, with 23 bases left between them. CDR1 and CDR2 (germline): SGHDN, FVKESK. Seattle enrolled patients during active infection and tracked them longitudinally. Input material: peripheral blood. J is TRBJ2-1 and V is TRBV14; D gene uncertain. The TCR sequence derives from a woman aged 45-59 years with COVID-19, enrolled during active disease. The CDR3 reads CASSPSIHSSQNQFF. CDR3 bases: TGTGCCAGCAGCCCTAGTATTCATAGTTCGCAGAACCAGTTCTTC. Together with reference TRBV14 and TRBJ2-1, the CDR3 gives the full variable domain: EAGVTQFPSHSVIEKGQTVTLRCDPISGHDNLYWYRRVMGKEIKFLLHFVKESKQDESGMPNNRFLAERTGGTYSTLKVQPAELEDSGVYFCASSPSIHSSQNQFFGPGTRLTVL.